The clone carrying this TCR beta chain was picked up one time. Antigen specificity is unknown. The data were taken from a study of blood T cells in healthy people across ages. A second PCR of 7 to 11 cycles used a sample-barcoded 5' primer and a J-beta primer mix. TCRdb reprocessed the 5' RACE reads via MiXCR and lists one record per CDR3 protein. Counted here are just under 550,000 distinct CDR3 sequences, 24% occurring once; the ten biggest clones make up around 10%. Study-level results: Naive CD4+ cells and diversity were both higher in long-lived donors than in aged donors.

Germline CDR1 reads DFQATT; CDR2 reads SNEGSKA (reference sequence). The CDR3 is 12 amino acids. Donor samples were obtained from healthy Caucasian individuals from Russia, aged about 6 to 95. The same data also contributed to another study, on T cells of mothers and their children. Per that paper: Related and unrelated pairs show similar shaping of TCR recombination output by thymic selection.

The chain employs TRBV20-1 and TRBJ1-1, with unresolved D. The sequence derives from a boy aged 5-17 years in good health. The sample consisted of blood. CDR3 sequence reads: CTPGSLNTEAFF. Written as DNA, the CDR3 is TGCACCCCCGGCTCTTTGAACACTGAAGCTTTCTTT.